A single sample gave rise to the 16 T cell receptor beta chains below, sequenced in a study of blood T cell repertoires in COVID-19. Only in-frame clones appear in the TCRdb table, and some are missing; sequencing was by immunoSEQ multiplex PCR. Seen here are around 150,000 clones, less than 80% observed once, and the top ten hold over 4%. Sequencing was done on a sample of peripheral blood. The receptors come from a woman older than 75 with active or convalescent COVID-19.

The chain's CDR3 is CASHGVGSNQPQHF. The CDR3 DNA sequence: TGTGCCAGCCACGGGGTAGGCAGCAATCAGCCCCAGCATTTT. The rearrangement uses TRBV2 and TRBJ1-5, with unresolved D. V lost 8 bases to trimming and J lost 1 base, with 12 bases between them. The germline V gene encodes CDR1 SNHLY and CDR2 FYNNEI. The CDR3 loop spans 14 amino acids.

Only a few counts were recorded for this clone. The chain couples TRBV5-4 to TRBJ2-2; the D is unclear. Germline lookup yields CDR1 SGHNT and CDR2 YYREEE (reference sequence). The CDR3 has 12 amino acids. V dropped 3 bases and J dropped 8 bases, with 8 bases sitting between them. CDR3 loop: CASSSMQGELFF. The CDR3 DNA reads TGTGCCAGCAGCTCGATGCAGGGGGAGCTGTTTTTT.

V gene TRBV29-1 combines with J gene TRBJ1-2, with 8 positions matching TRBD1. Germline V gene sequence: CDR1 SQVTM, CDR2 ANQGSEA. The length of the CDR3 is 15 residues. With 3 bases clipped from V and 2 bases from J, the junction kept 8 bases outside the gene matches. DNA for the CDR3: TGCAGCGTTGATGAAACAGGGGGTTTCAACTATGGCTACACCTTC. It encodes CSVDETGGFNYGYTF.

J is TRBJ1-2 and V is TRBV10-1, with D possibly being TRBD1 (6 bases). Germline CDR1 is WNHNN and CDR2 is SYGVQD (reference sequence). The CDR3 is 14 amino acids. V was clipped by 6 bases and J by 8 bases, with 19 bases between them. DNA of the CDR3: TGCGCCAGCAGGCCCGGACAAGAGGGGGGGGGCTACACCTTC. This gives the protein CASRPGQEGGGYTF.

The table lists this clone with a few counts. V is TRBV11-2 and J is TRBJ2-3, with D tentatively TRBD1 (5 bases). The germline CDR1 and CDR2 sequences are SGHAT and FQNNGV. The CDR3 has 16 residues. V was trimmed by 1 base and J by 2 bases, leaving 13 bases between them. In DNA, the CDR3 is TGTGCCAGCAGCTTAGTTCTTGACAGTCCCACAGATACGCAGTATTTT. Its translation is CASSLVLDSPTDTQYF.

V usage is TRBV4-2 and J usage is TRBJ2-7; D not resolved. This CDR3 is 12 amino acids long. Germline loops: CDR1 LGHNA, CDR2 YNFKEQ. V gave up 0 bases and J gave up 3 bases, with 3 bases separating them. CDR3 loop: CASSQDRYEQYF. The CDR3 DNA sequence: TGTGCCAGCAGCCAAGATCGCTACGAGCAGTACTTC.

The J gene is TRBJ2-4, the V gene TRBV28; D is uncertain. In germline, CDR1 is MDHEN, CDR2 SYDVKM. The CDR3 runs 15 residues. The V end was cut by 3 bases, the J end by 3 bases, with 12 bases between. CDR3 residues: CASSLAEVDKNIQYF. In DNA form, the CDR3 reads TGTGCCAGCAGTTTGGCTGAGGTAGACAAAAACATTCAGTACTTC.

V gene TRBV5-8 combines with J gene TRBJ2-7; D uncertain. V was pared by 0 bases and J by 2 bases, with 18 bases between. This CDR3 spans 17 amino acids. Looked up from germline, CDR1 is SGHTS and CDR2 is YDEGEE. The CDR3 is CASSLALMVSVPYEQYF. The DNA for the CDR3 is TGTGCCAGCAGCTTGGCATTAATGGTTTCGGTACCCTACGAGCAGTACTTC.

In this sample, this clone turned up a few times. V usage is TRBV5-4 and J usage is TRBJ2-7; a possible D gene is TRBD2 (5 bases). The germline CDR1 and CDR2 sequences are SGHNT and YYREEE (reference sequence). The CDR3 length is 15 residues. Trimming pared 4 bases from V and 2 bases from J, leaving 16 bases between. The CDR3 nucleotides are TGTGCCAGCAGCCAGCGTCCTACTAGTACCTACGAGCAGTACTTC. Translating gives CASSQRPTSTYEQYF.

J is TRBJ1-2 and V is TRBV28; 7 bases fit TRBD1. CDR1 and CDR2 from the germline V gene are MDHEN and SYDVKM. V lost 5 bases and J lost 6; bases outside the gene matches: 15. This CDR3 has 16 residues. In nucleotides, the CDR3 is TGTGCCAGCAGTAGACTTAAAAGGACAGGTCGACATGGCTACACCTTC. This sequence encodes CASSRLKRTGRHGYTF.

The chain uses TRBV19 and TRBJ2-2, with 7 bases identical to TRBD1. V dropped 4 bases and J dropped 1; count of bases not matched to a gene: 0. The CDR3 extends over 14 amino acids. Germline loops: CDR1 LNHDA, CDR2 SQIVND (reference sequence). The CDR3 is CASSRTGNTGELFF. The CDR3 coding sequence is TGTGCCAGTAGTAGGACAGGGAACACCGGGGAGCTGTTTTTT.

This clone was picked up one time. CDR3 nucleotide sequence: TGTGCCAGCAGTGCCTTTCTACAGGGCCACTCTACGTACGAGCAGTACTTC. Protein sequence: CASSAFLQGHSTYEQYF. The rearrangement uses TRBV6-1 and TRBJ2-7, with a possible D match to TRBD1 (6 bases). The V gene's germline CDR1 is MNHNS and CDR2 SASEGT. Between the trimmed V and J ends, which lost 4 bases and 4 bases, there was a span of 23 bases. This CDR3 has 17 residues.

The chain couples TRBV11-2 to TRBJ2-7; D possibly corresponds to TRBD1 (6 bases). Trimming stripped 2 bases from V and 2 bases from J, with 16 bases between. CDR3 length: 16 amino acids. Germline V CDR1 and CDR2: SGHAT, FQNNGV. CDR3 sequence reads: CASSLNSGTPTYEQYF. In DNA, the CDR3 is TGTGCCAGCAGCTTAAACTCCGGGACACCGACCTACGAGCAGTACTTC.

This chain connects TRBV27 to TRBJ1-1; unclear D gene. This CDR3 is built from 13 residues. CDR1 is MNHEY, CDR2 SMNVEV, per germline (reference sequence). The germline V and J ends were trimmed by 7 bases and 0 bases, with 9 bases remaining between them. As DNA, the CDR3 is TGTGCCAGCACCCCCAGGATGAACACTGAAGCTTTCTTT. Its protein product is CASTPRMNTEAFF.

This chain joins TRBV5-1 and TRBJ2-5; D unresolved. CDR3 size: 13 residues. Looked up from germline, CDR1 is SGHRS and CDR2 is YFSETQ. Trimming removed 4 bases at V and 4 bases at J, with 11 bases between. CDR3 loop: CASSPTRSETQYF. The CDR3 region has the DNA TGCGCCAGCAGCCCGACAAGGTCAGAGACCCAGTACTTC.

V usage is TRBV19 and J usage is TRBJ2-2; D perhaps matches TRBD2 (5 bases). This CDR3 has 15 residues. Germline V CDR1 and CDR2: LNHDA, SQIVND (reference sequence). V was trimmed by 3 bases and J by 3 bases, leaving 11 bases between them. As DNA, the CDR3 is TGTGCCAGTAGTATCGAGGGTTCCGACACCGGGGAGCTGTTTTTT. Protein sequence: CASSIEGSDTGELFF.